The 3 T cell receptor beta chains below come from one sample, sequenced in a study of OX40 agonist ivuxolimab in advanced cancers. The table came from immunoSEQ multiplex PCR; TCRdb's copy has only in-frame clones and leaves some out. The sample contains tens of thousands of clones, more than 75% of which appear only once. This sample comprised CD4+ or CD8+ T cells sorted from blood, obtained in a trial of the OX40 agonist ivuxolimab. These receptors all come from an adult with an advanced solid tumor such as melanoma, head and neck, liver or kidney cancer.

The gene calls are TRBV5-1 and TRBJ2-7; no definite D call. Trimming stripped 0 bases from V and 5 bases from J, with 15 bases between. Germline values: CDR1 SGHRS, CDR2 YFSETQ. This CDR3 has 15 amino acids. CDR3 nucleotide sequence: TGCGCCAGCAGCTTGGGGCAGCCTGACGCCGACGAGCAGTACTTC. This sequence encodes CASSLGQPDADEQYF.

The V call is TRBV2, the J call TRBJ2-2; D is uncertain. The germline V and J ends were trimmed by 6 bases and 6 bases, with 14 bases remaining between them. Germline V gene data show CDR1 as SNHLY and CDR2 as FYNNEI. This CDR3 is 14 amino acids long. The CDR3 sequence is CASRPESFPGELFF. The CDR3 bases are TGTGCCAGCAGACCTGAGAGCTTTCCCGGGGAGCTGTTTTTT. Full variable domain (remainder filled in from reference TRBV2 and TRBJ2-2): EPEVTQTPSHQVTQMGQEVILRCVPISNHLYFYWYRQILGQKVEFLVSFYNNEISEKSEIFDDQFSVERPDGSNFTLKIRSTKLEDSAMYFCASRPESFPGELFFGEGSRLTVL.

The chain links TRBV9 to TRBJ2-3; 7 bases are shared with TRBD2. The CDR3 sequence is 15 residues long. Germline-derived CDR1 and CDR2 are SGDLS and YYNGEE. V shed 3 bases and J 1 base; nucleotides not matched to a gene: 5. The CDR3 region is CASSGREGRTDTQYF. The CDR3 nucleotides read TGTGCCAGCAGCGGCAGGGAGGGACGCACAGATACGCAGTATTTT. Using reference TRBV9 and TRBJ2-3 for the parts outside the CDR3, the full variable domain is DSGVTQTPKHLITATGQRVTLRCSPRSGDLSVYWYQQSLDQGLQFLIQYYNGEERAKGNILERFSAQQFPDLHSELNLSSLELGDSALYFCASSGREGRTDTQYFGPGTRLTVL.